This entry is about one T cell receptor (beta chain). PCR amplification relied on 60 Vbeta primers (plus 13 Jbeta primers). Assay: immunoSEQ multiplex PCR; the TCRdb copy retains only in-frame clones and omits some. The table lists roughly 120,000 clones, 60% to 80% of them singletons. Germline V gene data show CDR1 as SQVTM and CDR2 as ANQGSEA. V was trimmed by 6 bases and J by 7 bases, leaving 13 bases between them. The CDR3 is made up of 13 amino acids. This specimen belongs to a study of cytomegalovirus exposure and HLA in healthy donors. This chain uses TRBV29-1 with TRBJ1-6; unclear D gene. Sequencing was done on a sample of PBMCs. The source of this sequence is a man aged 45-65 years in good health and CMV-seropositive. CDR3 sequence (DNA): TGCAGCGTCCGAGCAGGAGGAAATTCACCCCTCCACTTT. This sequence encodes CSVRAGGNSPLHF.